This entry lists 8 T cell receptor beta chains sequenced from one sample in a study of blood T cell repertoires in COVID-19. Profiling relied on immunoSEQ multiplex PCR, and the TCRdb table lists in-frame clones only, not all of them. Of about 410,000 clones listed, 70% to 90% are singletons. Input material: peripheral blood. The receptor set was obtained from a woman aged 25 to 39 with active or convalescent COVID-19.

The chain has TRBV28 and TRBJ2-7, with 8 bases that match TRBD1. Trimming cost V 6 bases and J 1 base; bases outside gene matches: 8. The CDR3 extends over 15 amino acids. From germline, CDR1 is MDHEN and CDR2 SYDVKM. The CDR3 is CASSSTGEASYEQYF. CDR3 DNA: TGTGCCAGCAGCTCGACAGGGGAGGCTTCCTACGAGCAGTACTTC.

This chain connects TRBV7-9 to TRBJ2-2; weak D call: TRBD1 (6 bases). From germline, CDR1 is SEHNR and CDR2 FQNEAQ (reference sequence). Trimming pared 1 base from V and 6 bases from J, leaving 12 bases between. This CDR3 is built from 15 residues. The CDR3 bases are TGTGCCAGCAGCTTAGAACCAGGGGCCCCCGGGGAGCTGTTTTTT. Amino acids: CASSLEPGAPGELFF. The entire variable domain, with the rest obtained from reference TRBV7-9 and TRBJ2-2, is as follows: DTGVSQNPRHKITKRGQNVTFRCDPISEHNRLYWYRQTLGQGPEFLTYFQNEAQLEKSRLLSDRFSAERPKGSFSTLEIQRTEQGDSAMYLCASSLEPGAPGELFFGEGSRLTVL.

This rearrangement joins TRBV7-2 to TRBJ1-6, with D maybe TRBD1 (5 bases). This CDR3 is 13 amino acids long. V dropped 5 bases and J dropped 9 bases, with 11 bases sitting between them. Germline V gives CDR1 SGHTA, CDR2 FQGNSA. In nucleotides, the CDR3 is TGTGCCAGCAGCCCTGATGGGGCTTCACCCCTCCACTTT. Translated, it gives CASSPDGASPLHF.

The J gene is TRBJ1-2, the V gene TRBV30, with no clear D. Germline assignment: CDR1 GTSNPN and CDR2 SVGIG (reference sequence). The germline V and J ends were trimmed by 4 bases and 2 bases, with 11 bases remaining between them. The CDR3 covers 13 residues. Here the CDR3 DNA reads TGTGCCTGGAACGAGGCCGGAAACTATGGCTACACCTTC. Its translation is CAWNEAGNYGYTF.

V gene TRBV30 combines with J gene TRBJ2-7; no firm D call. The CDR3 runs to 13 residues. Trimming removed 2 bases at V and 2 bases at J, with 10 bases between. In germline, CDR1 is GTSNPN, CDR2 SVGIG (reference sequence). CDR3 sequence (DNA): TGTGCCTGGAGTACAGTTTTAACCTACGAGCAGTACTTC. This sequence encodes CAWSTVLTYEQYF. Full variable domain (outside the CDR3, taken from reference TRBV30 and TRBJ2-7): SQTIHQWPATLVQPVGSPLSLECTVEGTSNPNLYWYRQAAGRGLQLLFYSVGIGQISSEVPQNLSASRPQDRQFILSSKKLLLSDSGFYLCAWSTVLTYEQYFGPGTRLTVT.

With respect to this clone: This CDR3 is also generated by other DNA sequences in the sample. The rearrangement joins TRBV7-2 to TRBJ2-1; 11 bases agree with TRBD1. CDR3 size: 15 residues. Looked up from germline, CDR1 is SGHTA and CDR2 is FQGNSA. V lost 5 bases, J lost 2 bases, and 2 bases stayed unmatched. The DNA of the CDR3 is TGTGCCAGCAGCCTGGGACAGGGGGCCTACAATGAGCAGTTCTTC. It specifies CASSLGQGAYNEQFF.

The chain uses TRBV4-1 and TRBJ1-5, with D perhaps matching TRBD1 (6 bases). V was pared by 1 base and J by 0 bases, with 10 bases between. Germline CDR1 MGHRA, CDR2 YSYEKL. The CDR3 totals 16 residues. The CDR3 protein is CASSQAGTHSNQPQHF. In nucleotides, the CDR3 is TGCGCCAGCAGCCAAGCCGGGACACATAGCAATCAGCCCCAGCATTTT.

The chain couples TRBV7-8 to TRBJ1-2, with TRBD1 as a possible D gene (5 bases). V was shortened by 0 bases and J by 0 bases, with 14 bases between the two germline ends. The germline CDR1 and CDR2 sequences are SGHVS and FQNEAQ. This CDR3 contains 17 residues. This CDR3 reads CASSLAGQLTANYGYTF. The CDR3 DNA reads TGTGCCAGCAGCTTAGCGGGGCAGCTCACGGCTAACTATGGCTACACCTTC.